This T cell receptor beta chain came from a study of cytomegalovirus exposure and HLA in healthy donors. Study-wide points: TRBV6-2, TRBV6-3 and some other V segments were unresolvable in 87-base-pair reads. Investigators reported fewer than 200 TCR beta chains as tied to cytomegalovirus.

This clone was seen once. Antigen specificity is unknown. CDR3 size: 14 residues. The J segment lost 6 bases and the V segment lost 0 bases, leaving 1 base of the junction unmatched. From germline, CDR1 is LNHDA and CDR2 SQIVND (reference sequence). The PCR contained 60 Vbeta and 13 Jbeta primers. The table came from immunoSEQ multiplex PCR; TCRdb's copy has only in-frame clones and leaves some out. The table includes around 170,000 clones, over 60% detected once. Sequencing was done on a sample of PBMCs. The TCR sequence derives from a man in his forties or fifties in good health and CMV-seronegative. The V call is TRBV19, the J call TRBJ1-4, with 7 bases identical to TRBD1. CDR3 residues: CASSIEGTDEKLFF. Here the CDR3 DNA reads TGTGCCAGTAGTATAGAGGGGACAGATGAAAAACTGTTTTTT.